This T cell receptor beta chain is from a study of cytotoxic CD8 clonotypes in ibrutinib-treated CLL. Some clones are missing from TCRdb's copy, which holds only in-frame ones; the method was immunoSEQ multiplex PCR. Here the sample spans about 160,000 clones, roughly four fifths being singletons. The CDR3 loop spans 16 amino acids. Trimming shortened V by 0 bases and J by 5 bases, and 17 bases separated the two germline ends. In germline, CDR1 is MNHGY, CDR2 SVAAGI. The specimen comprised PBMCs, sampled after 12 months of ibrutinib treatment. This TCR was sampled from a human donor with chronic lymphocytic leukemia. This sequence joins TRBV6-9 and TRBJ2-7; TRBD2 is a possible D gene (6 bases). The CDR3 protein is CASSYSRAGKSDEQYF. DNA for the CDR3: TGTGCCAGCAGTTATTCGAGGGCGGGAAAGAGCGACGAGCAGTACTTC.